This entry lists 4 T cell receptor beta chains sequenced from one sample in a study of blood T cell repertoires in COVID-19. Produced via immunoSEQ multiplex PCR; TCRdb's table is partial and in-frame only. The sample lists tens of thousands of clones; 80% to 90% were seen once. Sequencing used peripheral blood. These receptors originate from a woman of 80 years or more with active or convalescent COVID-19.

The genes are TRBV7-2 and TRBJ1-1; D possibly corresponds to TRBD1 (5 bases). Trimming removed 7 bases from V and 6 bases from J, with 18 bases in between. This CDR3 has 14 residues. The germline gives CDR1 SGHTA, CDR2 FQGNSA. CDR3 coding DNA: TGTGCCAGCATCTCCAGGGTTGGCGGGGCTGAAGCTTTCTTT. It codes for CASISRVGGAEAFF.

The chain carries TRBV28 and TRBJ1-6, with TRBD1 matching over 7 bases. V dropped 5 bases and J dropped 10; count of bases not matched to a gene: 11. Germline CDR1 is MDHEN and CDR2 is SYDVKM. There are 15 residues in the CDR3. CDR3 coding DNA: TGTGCCAGCAGTCCCACGACAGGGCGCAAATCACCCCTCCACTTT. It is translated as CASSPTTGRKSPLHF.

The V and J genes are TRBV5-4 and TRBJ1-2; 7 bases are a match to TRBD1. Trimming at V came to 2 bases and at J to 8 bases, leaving 6 bases not matched to a gene. Per the germline V gene, CDR1 is SGHNT and CDR2 is YYREEE (reference sequence). There are 13 residues in the CDR3. As DNA, the CDR3 is TGTGCCAGCAGCTTTGAGGGGGCGCACGGCTACACCTTC. Its translation: CASSFEGAHGYTF.

V gene TRBV6-5 combines with J gene TRBJ2-7; the match to TRBD1 covers 7 bases. J lost 3 bases, V lost 8 bases, and 4 bases had no gene match. Germline CDR1 MNHEY, CDR2 SVGAGI. The CDR3 contains 12 residues. This CDR3 reads CASDRDSYEQYF. The CDR3, as DNA: TGTGCCAGCGACCGGGACAGCTACGAGCAGTACTTC.